This TCR beta chain was observed in a study of cytomegalovirus exposure and HLA in healthy donors. In the PCR, 60 Vbeta and 13 Jbeta primers were used. Under the authors' procedure: Among the unique TCR beta chains that a later analysis counted, about 81 million in all, 10 million to 11 million were shared. The protocol was immunoSEQ multiplex PCR, while the TCRdb copy is restricted to in-frame clones and leaves out a portion. That table furnishes V, J and clone size, whereas the DNA furnished D and trimming. This sample's table reports 93,000 or so clones. The CDR3 contains 17 residues. The germline CDR1 and CDR2 sequences are ENHRY and SYGVKD. V trimming: 6 bases; J trimming: 0 bases; junction bases outside the gene matches: 8.

The chain uses TRBV10-3 and TRBJ2-3; 11 positions match TRBD2. The TCR originated in a man aged 35 to 55 in good health and CMV-seronegative. The material sequenced was PBMCs. CDR3 in amino acids: CAIRRAGLAASTDTQYF. In DNA, the CDR3 is TGTGCCATCAGGCGAGCGGGACTAGCGGCTAGCACAGATACGCAGTATTTT.